Reported below is one T cell receptor (beta chain). Antigen unknown. This entry belongs to a study of shared clonotypes between healthy human individuals. Study findings and constraints: An effect of sequencing depth on clonotype sharing among donors was expected.

The CDR3 loop spans 18 amino acids. CDR1 is LNHDA and CDR2 is SQIVND in the germline V gene (reference sequence). The V segment lost 7 bases and the J segment 0 bases; nucleotides outside the gene matches: 12. Under the authors' procedure: Junction-only sequences without quality scores came from ImmunoSEQ, so filtering differed. Here immunoSEQ multiplex PCR was the method, and the copy in TCRdb shows in-frame clones only, minus some. That table furnishes V, J and clone size, whereas the DNA furnished D and trimming. The repertoire holds approximately 740,000 clones, with around 93% as singletons. Naivety among CD8 cells was defined by CD45RO negativity and positive CCR7 selection, thereby excluding terminally differentiated effector memory CD45RA+ cells.

The sample comprised naive CD8+ T cells sorted from blood. This clonotype was sampled from a young man in good health. V gene TRBV19 combines with J gene TRBJ2-6; 7 bases align to TRBD1. The CDR3 spells CASKGAGEGHSGANVLTF. DNA of the CDR3: TGTGCCAGTAAGGGGGCAGGAGAGGGCCACTCTGGGGCCAACGTCCTGACTTTC.